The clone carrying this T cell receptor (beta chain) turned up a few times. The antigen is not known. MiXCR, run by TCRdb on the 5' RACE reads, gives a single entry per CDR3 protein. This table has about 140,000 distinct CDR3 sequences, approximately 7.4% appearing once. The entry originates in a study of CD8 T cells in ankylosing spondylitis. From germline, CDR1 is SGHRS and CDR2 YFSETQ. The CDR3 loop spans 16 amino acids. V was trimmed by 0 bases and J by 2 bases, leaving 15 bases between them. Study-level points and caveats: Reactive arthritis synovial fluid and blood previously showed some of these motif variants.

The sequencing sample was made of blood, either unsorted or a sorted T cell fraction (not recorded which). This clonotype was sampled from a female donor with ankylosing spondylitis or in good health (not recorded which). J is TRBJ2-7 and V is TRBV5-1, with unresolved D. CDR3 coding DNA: TGCGCCAGCAGCTTGGTCGGCGGAACTGGGCCCTACGAGCAGTACTTC. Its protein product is CASSLVGGTGPYEQYF.